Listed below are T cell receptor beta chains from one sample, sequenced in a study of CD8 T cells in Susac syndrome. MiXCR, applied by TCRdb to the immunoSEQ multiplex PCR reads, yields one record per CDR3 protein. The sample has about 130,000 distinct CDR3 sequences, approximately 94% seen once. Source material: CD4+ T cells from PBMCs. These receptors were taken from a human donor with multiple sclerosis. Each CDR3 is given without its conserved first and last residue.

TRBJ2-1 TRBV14 ASSHKRRAGGDEQF
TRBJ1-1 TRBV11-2 ASSLAQGWAF
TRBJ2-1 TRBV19 ASTPLAGGLGEQF
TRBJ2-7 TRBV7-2 ASSFRDRAEQY
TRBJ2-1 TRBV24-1 ATSDSGAPAHEQF
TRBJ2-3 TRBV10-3 ASKERQATDTQY
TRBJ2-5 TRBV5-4 ASSRDLQETQY
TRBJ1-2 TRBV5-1 ASSLGQGNGYT
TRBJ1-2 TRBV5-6 ASSARDRFYGYT
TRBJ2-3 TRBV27 ASGGVAPTDTQY
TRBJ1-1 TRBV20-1 SASDRHPEAF
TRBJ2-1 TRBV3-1 ASSQGLAVSYNEQF
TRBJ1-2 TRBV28 ASRGSINYGYT
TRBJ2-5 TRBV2 ASRARGTGRETQY
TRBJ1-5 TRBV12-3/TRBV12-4 ASRPRTEGQPQH
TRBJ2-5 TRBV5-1 ASSARQGPLEETQY
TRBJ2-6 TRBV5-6 ASSLEGPGANVLT
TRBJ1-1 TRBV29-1 SVEFGSGAF
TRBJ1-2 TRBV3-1 ASSQGWSGPGGYT
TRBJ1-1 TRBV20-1 SASVNTEAF
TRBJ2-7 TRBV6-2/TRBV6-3 ASSYLGDLYEQY
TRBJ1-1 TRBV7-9 ASSPVPGQGTEAF
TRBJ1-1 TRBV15 ATSREVQNTEAF
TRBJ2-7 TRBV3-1 ASSPYGTSGTYEQY
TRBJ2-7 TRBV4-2 ASSPRVRGHGEQY
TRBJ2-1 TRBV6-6 ASSYPTGGPENEQF
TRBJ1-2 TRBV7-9 ASSLLLRNYGYT
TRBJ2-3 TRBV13 ASSRIGVHTQY
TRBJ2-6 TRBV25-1 ASSEYRGSGANVLT
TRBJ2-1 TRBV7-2 ASSLEGGGRGYNEQF
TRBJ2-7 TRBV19 ASSISGRSSYEQY
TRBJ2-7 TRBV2 AQTGDRAYEQY
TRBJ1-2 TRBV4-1 ASSQDGRQGPGGYT